This TCR beta chain was obtained from a study of immune heterogeneity within non-small cell lung tumors. Across the study: The composition of the tumors was a few squamous cell carcinomas, some ten non-squamous carcinomas and 1 not otherwise specified.

For each sample, template was approximately 0.55 ug of bulk tumor genomic DNA. Several biopsies per primary tumor were taken during surgery, spaced as far apart as possible. Before undergoing curative surgery, patients had newly diagnosed non-small cell lung cancer that was untreated. There were over twelve donors in total. They were all newly diagnosed non-small cell lung cancer patients undergoing surgery with curative intent. As regards this clonotype: The conserved closing phenylalanine or tryptophan is absent in this CDR3, likely reflecting a read error.

Using 32 V and 13 J primers, multiplex PCR amplified TCR beta CDR3. One entry per CDR3 protein, called by TCRdb with MiXCR from the multiplex PCR reads. This sample carries around 5,200 distinct CDR3 sequences, approximately 22% of them seen once, and the ten largest clones take 8% to 10%. CDR3 length equals 14 residues. The germline V gene has CDR1 MNHEY and CDR2 SMNVEV (reference sequence). Trimming cost V 5 bases and J 4 bases, with 14 bases left between them. The chain carries TRBV27 and TRBJ1-2, with D unclear. The receptor was derived from a woman in her sixties with non-small cell lung cancer. Sequencing used lung tumor tissue. CDR3: CASSPWMGFYGYTL. The CDR3 DNA is TGTGCCAGCAGTCCATGGATGGGGTTCTATGGCTACACCCTC.